The 2 T cell receptor beta chains in this list originate from one sample, sequenced in a study of T cells and copy number aberrations in small-cell lung cancer. Method: immunoSEQ multiplex PCR; TCRdb's copy keeps in-frame clones and lacks some. This sample's clone table lists 100 or so clones. The sample taken for sequencing was tumor tissue. These receptors came from a man between 45 and 60 years old with small cell lung cancer.

The rearrangement uses TRBV5-6 and TRBJ1-6, with D hard to call. Trimming left V 1 base short and J 14 bases short, with 10 bases between. Per germline, CDR1 SGHDT and CDR2 YYEEEE. This CDR3 is built from 12 residues. The CDR3 bases are TGTGCCAGCAGCTTGCCCGGGGAGGCCCTCCACTTT. Its translation: CASSLPGEALHF.

In regard to this clone: It is likely a read error, because the conserved phenylalanine at the end of the CDR3 is missing. Because the CDR3's place on the DNA is in doubt, the DNA is left out and the CDR3 is given as listed by TCRdb. This rearrangement joins TRBV6-6 to TRBJ2-6. The CDR3 contains 12 residues when both ends are counted. The germline V gene encodes CDR1 MNHNY and CDR2 SVGAGI (reference sequence). The CDR3 reads CASSNRVGGNKV.